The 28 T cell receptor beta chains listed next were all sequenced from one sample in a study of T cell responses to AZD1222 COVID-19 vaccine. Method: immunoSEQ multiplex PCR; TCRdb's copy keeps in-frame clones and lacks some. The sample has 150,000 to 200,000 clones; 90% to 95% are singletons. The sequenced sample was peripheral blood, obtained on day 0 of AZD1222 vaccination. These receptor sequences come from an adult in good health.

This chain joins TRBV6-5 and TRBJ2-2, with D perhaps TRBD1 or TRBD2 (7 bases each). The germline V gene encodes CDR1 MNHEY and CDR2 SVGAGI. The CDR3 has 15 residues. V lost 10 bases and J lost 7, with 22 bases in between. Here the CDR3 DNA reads TGTGCCACCTTAAAGGGGGCGGGGGCGTTCGGGGAGCTGTTTTTT. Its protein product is CATLKGAGAFGELFF.

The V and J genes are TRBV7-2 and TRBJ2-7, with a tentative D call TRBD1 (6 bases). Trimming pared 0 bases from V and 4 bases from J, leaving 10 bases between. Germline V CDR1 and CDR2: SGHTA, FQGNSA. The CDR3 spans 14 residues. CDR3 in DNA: TGTGCCAGCAGCTTAGCAGGACAGTCTTACGAGCAGTACTTC. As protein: CASSLAGQSYEQYF.

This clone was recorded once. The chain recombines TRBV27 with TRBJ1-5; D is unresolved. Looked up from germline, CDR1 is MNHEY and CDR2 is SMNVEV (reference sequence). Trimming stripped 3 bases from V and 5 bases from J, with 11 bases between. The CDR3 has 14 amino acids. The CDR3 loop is CASSFRQYDQPQHF. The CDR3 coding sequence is TGTGCCAGCAGTTTTCGGCAGTACGATCAGCCCCAGCATTTT.

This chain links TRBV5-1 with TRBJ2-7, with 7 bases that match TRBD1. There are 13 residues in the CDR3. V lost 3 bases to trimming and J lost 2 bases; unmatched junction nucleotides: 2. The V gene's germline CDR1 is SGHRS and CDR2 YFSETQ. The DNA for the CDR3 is TGCGCCAGCAGCTCTCAGGGGGCCTACGAGCAGTACTTC. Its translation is CASSSQGAYEQYF.

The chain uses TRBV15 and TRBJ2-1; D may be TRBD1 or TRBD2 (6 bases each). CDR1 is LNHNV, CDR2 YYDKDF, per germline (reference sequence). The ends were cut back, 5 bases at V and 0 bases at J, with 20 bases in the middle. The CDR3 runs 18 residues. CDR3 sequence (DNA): TGTGCCACCAGCGGATTTTCGGGGGCCCTCAGCTCCTACAATGAGCAGTTCTTC. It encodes CATSGFSGALSSYNEQFF. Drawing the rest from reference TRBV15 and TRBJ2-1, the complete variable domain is DAMVIQNPRYQVTQFGKPVTLSCSQTLNHNVMYWYQQKSSQAPKLLFHYYDKDFNNEADTPDNFQSRRPNTSFCFLDIRSPGLGDTAMYLCATSGFSGALSSYNEQFFGPGTRLTVL.

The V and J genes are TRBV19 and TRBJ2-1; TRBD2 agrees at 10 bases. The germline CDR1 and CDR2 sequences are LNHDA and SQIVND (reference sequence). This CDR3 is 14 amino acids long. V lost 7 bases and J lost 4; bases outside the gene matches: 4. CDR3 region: CASKTSGAYNEQFF. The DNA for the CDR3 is TGTGCCAGTAAAACTAGCGGGGCATACAATGAGCAGTTCTTC.

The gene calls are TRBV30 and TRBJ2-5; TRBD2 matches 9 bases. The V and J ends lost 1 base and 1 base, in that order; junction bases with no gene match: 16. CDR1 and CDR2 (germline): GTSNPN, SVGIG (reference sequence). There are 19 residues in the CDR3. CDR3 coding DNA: TGTGCCTGGAGTGCCCCTTCGGTTTTTCTAGCGGGGCTCCAAGAGACCCAGTACTTC. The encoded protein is CAWSAPSVFLAGLQETQYF.

DNA of the CDR3: TGTGCCAGCAGCCAAGACGTTGCGGGCAGTACCCGGGAGCTGTTTTTT. Protein sequence: CASSQDVAGSTRELFF. This chain links TRBV3-1 (or the pseudogene TRBV3-2) with TRBJ2-2; tentative D call: TRBD2 (5 bases). V shed 0 bases and J shed 9 bases, with 17 bases lying between them. From germline, CDR1 is LGHDT and CDR2 YNNKEL (reference sequence). The CDR3 loop spans 16 amino acids.

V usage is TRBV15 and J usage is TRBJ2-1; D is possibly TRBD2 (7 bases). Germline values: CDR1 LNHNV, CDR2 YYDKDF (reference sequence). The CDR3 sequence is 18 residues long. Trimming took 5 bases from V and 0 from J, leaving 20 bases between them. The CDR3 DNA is TGTGCCACCAGCTGGGGAATAGGGGGGGATAGCTCCTACAATGAGCAGTTCTTC. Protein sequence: CATSWGIGGDSSYNEQFF.

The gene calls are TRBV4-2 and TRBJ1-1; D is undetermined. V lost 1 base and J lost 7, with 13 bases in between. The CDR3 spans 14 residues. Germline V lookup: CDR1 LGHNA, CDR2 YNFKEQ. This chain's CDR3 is CASSQVGRGDEAFF. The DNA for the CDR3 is TGTGCCAGCAGCCAAGTCGGGCGCGGAGATGAAGCTTTCTTT.

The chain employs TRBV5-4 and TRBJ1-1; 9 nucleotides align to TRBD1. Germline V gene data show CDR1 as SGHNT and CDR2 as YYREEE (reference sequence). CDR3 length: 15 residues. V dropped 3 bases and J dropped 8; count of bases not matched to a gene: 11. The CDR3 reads CASSWSGTGFKEAFF. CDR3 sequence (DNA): TGTGCCAGCAGCTGGTCTGGGACAGGGTTTAAGGAAGCTTTCTTT.

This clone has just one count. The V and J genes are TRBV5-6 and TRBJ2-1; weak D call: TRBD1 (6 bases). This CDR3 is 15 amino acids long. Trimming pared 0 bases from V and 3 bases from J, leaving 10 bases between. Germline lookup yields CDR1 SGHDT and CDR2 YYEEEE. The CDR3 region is CASSLGGGDYNEQFF. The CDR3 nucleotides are TGTGCCAGCAGCTTGGGTGGGGGCGACTACAATGAGCAGTTCTTC.

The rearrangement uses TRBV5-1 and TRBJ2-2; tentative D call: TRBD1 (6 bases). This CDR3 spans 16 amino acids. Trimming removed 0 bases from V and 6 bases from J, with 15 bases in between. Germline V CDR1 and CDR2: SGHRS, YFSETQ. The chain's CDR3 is CASSLASGASPGELFF. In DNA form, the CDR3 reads TGCGCCAGCAGCTTGGCCTCAGGGGCTAGTCCCGGGGAGCTGTTTTTT.

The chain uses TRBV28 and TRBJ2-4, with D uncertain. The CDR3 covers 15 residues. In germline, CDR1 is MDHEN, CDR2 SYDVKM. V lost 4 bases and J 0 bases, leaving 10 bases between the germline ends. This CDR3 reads CASSSYGLAKNIQYF. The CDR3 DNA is TGTGCCAGCAGTTCTTATGGTTTAGCCAAAAACATTCAGTACTTC.

CDR3 nucleotide sequence: TGCGCCAGCAGCCATTCGTCCGGGACAGGGGATGAAAAACTGTTTTTT. This encodes CASSHSSGTGDEKLFF. V is TRBV4-3 and J is TRBJ1-4; TRBD1 matches 10 bases. The germline CDR1 and CDR2 sequences are LGHNA and YSLEER. This CDR3 has 16 amino acids. J was trimmed by 6 bases and V by 3 bases; bases with no gene match: 7.

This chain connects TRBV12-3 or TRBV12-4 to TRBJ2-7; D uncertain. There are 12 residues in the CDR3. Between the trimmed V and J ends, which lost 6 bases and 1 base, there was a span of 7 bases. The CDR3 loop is CASSTDSYEQYF. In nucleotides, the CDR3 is TGTGCCAGCAGCACAGATTCCTACGAGCAGTACTTC.

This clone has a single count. In DNA, the CDR3 is TGTGCCAGCAGTAACCAACAGGACTATGGCTACACCTTC. It specifies CASSNQQDYGYTF. The rearrangement links TRBV6-5 to TRBJ1-2, with D possibly being TRBD1 (5 bases). Germline CDR1 and CDR2: MNHEY and SVGAGI. V was trimmed by 5 bases and J by 3 bases, leaving 10 bases between them. This CDR3 is built from 13 residues.

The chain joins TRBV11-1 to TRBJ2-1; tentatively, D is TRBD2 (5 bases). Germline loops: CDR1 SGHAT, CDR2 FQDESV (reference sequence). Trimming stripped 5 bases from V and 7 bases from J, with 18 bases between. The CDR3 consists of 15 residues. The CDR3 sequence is CASSQRVGVGNEQFF. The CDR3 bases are TGTGCCAGCAGCCAAAGGGTGGGAGTAGGAAATGAGCAGTTCTTC.

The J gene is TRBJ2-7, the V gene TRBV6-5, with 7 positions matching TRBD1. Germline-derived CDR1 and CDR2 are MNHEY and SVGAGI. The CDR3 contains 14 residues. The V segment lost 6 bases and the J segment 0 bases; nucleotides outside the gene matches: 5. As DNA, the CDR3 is TGTGCCAGCAGGGCCGGGACAGACTCCTACGAGCAGTACTTC. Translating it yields CASRAGTDSYEQYF.

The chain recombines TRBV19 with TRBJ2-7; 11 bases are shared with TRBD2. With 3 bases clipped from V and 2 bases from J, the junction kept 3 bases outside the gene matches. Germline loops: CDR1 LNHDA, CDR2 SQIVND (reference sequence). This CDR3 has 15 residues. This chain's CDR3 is CASSMGLAETYEQYF. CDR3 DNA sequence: TGTGCCAGTAGTATGGGACTAGCGGAGACCTACGAGCAGTACTTC.

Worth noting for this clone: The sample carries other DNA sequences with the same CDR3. The chain's CDR3 is CSVEGQGYYGYTF. The CDR3 bases are TGCAGCGTTGAAGGACAGGGGTACTATGGCTACACCTTC. This chain uses TRBV29-1 with TRBJ1-2; 8 positions agree with TRBD1. J lost 3 bases, V lost 1 base, and 1 base had no gene match. The germline gives CDR1 SQVTM, CDR2 ANQGSEA. This CDR3 has 13 amino acids.

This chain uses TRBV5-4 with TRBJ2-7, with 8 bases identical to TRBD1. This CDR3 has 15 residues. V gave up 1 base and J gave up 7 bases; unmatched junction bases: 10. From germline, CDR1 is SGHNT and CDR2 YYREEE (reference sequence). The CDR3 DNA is TGTGCCAGCAGCTTGCCAGGTCAGGGGGCACGGGAGCAGTACTTC. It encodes CASSLPGQGAREQYF.

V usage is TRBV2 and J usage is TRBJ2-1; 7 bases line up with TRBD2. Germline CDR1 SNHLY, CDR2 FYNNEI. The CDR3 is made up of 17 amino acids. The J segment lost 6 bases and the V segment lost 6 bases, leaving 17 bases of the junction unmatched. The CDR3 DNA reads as TGTGCCAGCAGACCAATAGGGCGGGAGAGGCCGGGCAATGAGCAGTTCTTC. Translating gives CASRPIGRERPGNEQFF.

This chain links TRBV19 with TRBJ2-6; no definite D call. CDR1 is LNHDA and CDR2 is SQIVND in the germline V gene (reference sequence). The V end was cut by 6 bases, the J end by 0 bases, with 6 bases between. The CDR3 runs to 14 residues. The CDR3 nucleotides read TGTGCCAGTAGCCACGACTCTGGGGCCAACGTCCTGACTTTC. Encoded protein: CASSHDSGANVLTF.

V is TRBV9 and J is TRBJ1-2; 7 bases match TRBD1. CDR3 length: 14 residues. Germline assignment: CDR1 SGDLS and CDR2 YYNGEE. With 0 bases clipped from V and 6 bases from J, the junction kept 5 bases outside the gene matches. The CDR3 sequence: CASSVERGQNGYTF. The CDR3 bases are TGTGCCAGCAGCGTAGAGAGGGGGCAGAATGGCTACACCTTC.

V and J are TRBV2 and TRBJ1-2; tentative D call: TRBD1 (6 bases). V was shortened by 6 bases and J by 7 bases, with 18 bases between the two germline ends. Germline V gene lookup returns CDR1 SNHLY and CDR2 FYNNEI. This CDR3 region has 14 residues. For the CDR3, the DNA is TGTGCCAGCAGAGAAACAGGGTCCTCGATTGGCTACACCTTC. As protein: CASRETGSSIGYTF. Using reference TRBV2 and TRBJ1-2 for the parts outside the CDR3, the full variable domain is EPEVTQTPSHQVTQMGQEVILRCVPISNHLYFYWYRQILGQKVEFLVSFYNNEISEKSEIFDDQFSVERPDGSNFTLKIRSTKLEDSAMYFCASRETGSSIGYTFGSGTRLTVV.

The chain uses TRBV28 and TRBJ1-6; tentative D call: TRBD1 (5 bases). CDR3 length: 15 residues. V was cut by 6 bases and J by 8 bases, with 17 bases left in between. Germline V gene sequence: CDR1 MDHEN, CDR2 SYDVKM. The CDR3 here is CASSLAGGSYSPLHF. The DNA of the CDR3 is TGTGCCAGCAGCTTAGCCGGGGGATCTTATTCACCCCTCCACTTT.

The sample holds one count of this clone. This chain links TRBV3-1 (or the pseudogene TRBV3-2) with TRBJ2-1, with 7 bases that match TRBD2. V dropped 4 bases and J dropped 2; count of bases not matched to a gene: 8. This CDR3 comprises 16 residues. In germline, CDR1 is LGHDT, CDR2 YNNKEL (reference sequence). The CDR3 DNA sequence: TGTGCCAGCAGCCGGGGACTAACAAGAACCTACAATGAGCAGTTCTTC. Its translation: CASSRGLTRTYNEQFF.